The 29 T cell receptor beta chains below come from one sample, sequenced in a study of T cells after yellow fever vaccination. MiXCR was run by TCRdb on the 5' RACE reads, yielding one entry per CDR3 protein. Of some 340,000 distinct CDR3 sequences detected, around 11% appear once; the ten largest clones hold 2.5% to 4%. The sample consisted of CD4+ T cells sorted from PBMCs, taken 45 days after the yellow fever booster vaccination. All receptors come from a man aged 18 to 30 who received the YFV17D yellow fever vaccine.

This clonotype was counted between two and nine times. The rearrangement links TRBV6-1 to TRBJ2-5; the match to TRBD1 covers 8 bases. The CDR3 spans 16 residues. The V segment lost 3 bases and the J segment 5 bases; nucleotides outside the gene matches: 11. The germline CDR1 and CDR2 sequences are MNHNS and SASEGT. CDR3 loop: CASSDLGEAGGETQYF. The CDR3 coding sequence is TGTGCCAGCAGTGACCTAGGGGAAGCAGGGGGCGAGACCCAGTACTTC.

This clonotype was seen more than once but under ten times. Mismatch with germline at one junction end may stem from a read error. V is TRBV12-3 or TRBV12-4 and J is TRBJ2-3; a weak D match, TRBD1 (6 bases). The CDR3 has 16 amino acids. CDR3 coding DNA: TGTGCCAACAGTGGGGGCAGCGCAGGAAGCACAGATACGCAGTATTTT. This sequence encodes CANSGGSAGSTDTQYF.

This chain uses TRBV18 with TRBJ2-7; no clear D gene. Trimming cost V 6 bases and J 7 bases, with 16 bases left between them. Germline CDR1 reads KGHSH; CDR2 reads LQKENI. The CDR3 loop spans 13 amino acids. For the CDR3, the DNA is TGTGCCAGCTCCGACGCGGTCGAATCGGAGCAGTACGTC. This encodes CASSDAVESEQYV.

This clonotype was seen only a few times. V gene TRBV7-2 combines with J gene TRBJ1-4; no reliable D call. The CDR3 is 12 amino acids. The V end was cut by 1 base, the J end by 6 bases, with 3 bases between. Per germline, CDR1 SGHTA and CDR2 FQGNSA. CDR3 nucleotide sequence: TGTGCCAGCAGCTTAGGACATGAAAAACTGTTTTTT. It codes for CASSLGHEKLFF.

This clonotype has a count of ten or more. The junction differs from germline at one of its ends, possibly a read error. The chain employs TRBV12-3 or TRBV12-4 and TRBJ2-3; TRBD2 aligns across 9 bases. The CDR3 has 14 amino acids. CDR3 in amino acids: CASSFGTSTGTQYF. Here the CDR3 DNA reads TGTGCCAGCAGTTTTGGGACTAGCACAGGTACGCAGTATTTT.

V and J are TRBV18 and TRBJ2-7; TRBD2 agrees at 10 bases. The CDR3 has 14 residues. CDR1 and CDR2 from the germline V gene are KGHSH and LQKENI. The V and J ends lost 6 bases and 0 bases, in that order; junction bases with no gene match: 2. This CDR3 is CASSLAGVSYEQYF. CDR3 DNA sequence: TGTGCCAGCTCGCTAGCGGGAGTCTCCTACGAGCAGTACTTC.

The sample holds many counts of this clonotype. The chain employs TRBV7-2 and TRBJ2-5; 7 bases map to TRBD1. V gave up 1 base and J gave up 0 bases; unmatched junction bases: 5. Germline CDR1 SGHTA, CDR2 FQGNSA. The CDR3 is 16 amino acids. The CDR3 DNA follows: TGTGCCAGCAGCTTAGTAGGGACAGCCAACCAAGAGACCCAGTACTTC. Its protein is CASSLVGTANQETQYF.

The table lists this clonotype with a few counts. The genes are TRBV10-1 and TRBJ2-1; D is perhaps TRBD2 (5 bases). Deletions cut 3 bases from V and 5 bases from J, with 20 bases between. This CDR3 region has 17 residues. The germline gives CDR1 WNHNN, CDR2 SYGVQD (reference sequence). The chain's CDR3 is CASSDVVTGSRHNEQFF. CDR3 nucleotides: TGCGCCAGCAGTGATGTCGTGACGGGATCCAGACACAATGAGCAGTTCTTC.

This clonotype appeared many times. The chain joins TRBV7-2 to TRBJ1-4; 11 bases fit TRBD1. This CDR3 is built from 17 residues. The germline V gene encodes CDR1 SGHTA and CDR2 FQGNSA. Losses at the gene ends were 5 bases for V and 10 bases for J; bases not matched to a gene: 15. The CDR3 is CASSRGRVRTGGGKLFF. CDR3 nucleotide sequence: TGTGCCAGCAGCCGAGGCCGAGTGAGGACAGGGGGCGGAAAACTGTTTTTT. Variable domain in full (rest from reference TRBV7-2 and TRBJ1-4): GAGVSQSPSNKVTEKGKDVELRCDPISGHTALYWYRQSLGQGLEFLIYFQGNSAPDKSGLPSDRFSAERTGGSVSTLTIQRTQQEDSAVYLCASSRGRVRTGGGKLFFGSGTQLSVL.

The chain combines TRBV27 with TRBJ1-4; no definite D call. V lost 0 bases and J 8 bases, leaving 10 bases between the germline ends. The CDR3 covers 14 residues. Germline V gene sequence: CDR1 MNHEY, CDR2 SMNVEV (reference sequence). This CDR3 is CASSLSGLSEKLFF. CDR3 DNA sequence: TGTGCCAGCAGTTTATCCGGTCTGTCGGAAAAACTGTTTTTT.

This clonotype is a singleton in its sample. V and J are TRBV7-3 and TRBJ2-1; the D gene is possibly TRBD2 (5 bases). Trimming removed 5 bases from V and 8 bases from J, with 13 bases in between. Germline CDR1 reads SGHTA; CDR2 reads FQGTGA. The CDR3 is 13 residues long. In nucleotides, the CDR3 is TGTGCCAGCAGCCTCGGGGTCGGGGATGAGCAGTTCTTC. Encoded protein: CASSLGVGDEQFF.

This rearrangement joins TRBV5-1 to TRBJ1-1; TRBD1 agrees at 7 bases. Germline CDR1 reads SGHRS; CDR2 reads YFSETQ. Trimming at V came to 0 bases and at J to 8 bases, leaving 16 bases not matched to a gene. The CDR3 runs 17 residues. The CDR3 sequence is CASSLAGGVQGLKEAFF. CDR3 in DNA: TGCGCCAGCAGCTTGGCCGGTGGTGTACAGGGGTTAAAGGAAGCTTTCTTT.

This clonotype was found many times. The V gene is TRBV7-2, the J gene TRBJ2-3; D perhaps matches TRBD2 (6 bases). CDR1 SGHTA and CDR2 FQGNSA come from the germline V gene. Trimming stripped 1 base from V and 4 bases from J, with 9 bases between. The CDR3 length is 14 residues. The CDR3 sequence is CASSLVASADTQYF. The CDR3 nucleotides are TGTGCCAGCAGCTTAGTCGCTAGCGCAGATACGCAGTATTTT.

This chain uses TRBV18 with TRBJ1-4; possibly TRBD1 for D (5 bases). V was cut by 5 bases and J by 8 bases, with 18 bases left in between. This CDR3 has 15 residues. Per the germline V gene, CDR1 is KGHSH and CDR2 is LQKENI. In DNA form, the CDR3 reads TGTGCCAGCTCATCAAGCCAGGGATGGGGCGAAAAACTGTTTTTT. It specifies CASSSSQGWGEKLFF.

This clonotype was detected only a few times. This chain connects TRBV28 to TRBJ2-2; TRBD1 aligns across 9 bases. The CDR3 runs to 13 residues. Unmatched junction bases numbered 1, after V lost 7 bases and J lost 4 bases. Germline values: CDR1 MDHEN, CDR2 SYDVKM. The CDR3 loop reads CASKTGGTGELFF. In DNA, the CDR3 is TGTGCCAGCAAGACAGGGGGCACCGGGGAGCTGTTTTTT.

The chain is built from TRBV12-3 or TRBV12-4 and TRBJ2-5; 8 nucleotides agree with TRBD1. The CDR3 totals 15 residues. The junction had 7 bases not matched to a gene; V was cut back by 6 bases and J by 1 base. CDR3: CASSFGQGIQETQYF. In nucleotides, the CDR3 is TGTGCCAGCAGCTTTGGACAGGGTATCCAAGAGACCCAGTACTTC.

This clonotype came up a few times. The chain is built from TRBV12-3 or TRBV12-4 and TRBJ1-1, with a tentative D call TRBD1 (6 bases). V was pared by 6 bases and J by 8 bases, with 13 bases between. CDR3 length: 12 amino acids. CDR3 nucleotides: TGTGCCAGCAGGGGGGGTGACAGGGAAGCTTTCTTT. This translates into CASRGGDREAFF.

The chain joins TRBV20-1 to TRBJ2-5; TRBD2 matches 7 bases. CDR3 length: 17 residues. The J segment lost 1 base and the V segment lost 0 bases, leaving 11 bases of the junction unmatched. The germline CDR1 and CDR2 sequences are DFQATT and SNEGSKA (reference sequence). The CDR3 nucleotides are TGCAGTGCTAGAGACCCGCATCGGGGGGATTTCCAAGAGACCCAGTACTTC. Protein sequence: CSARDPHRGDFQETQYF.

The V gene is TRBV20-1, the J gene TRBJ1-4, with TRBD1 as a possible D gene (5 bases). Germline V gene data show CDR1 as DFQATT and CDR2 as SNEGSKA (reference sequence). V lost 0 bases and J lost 2, with 10 bases in between. There are 15 residues in the CDR3. The CDR3 protein is CSARDWGVTNEKLFF. The CDR3 DNA reads as TGCAGTGCTAGAGATTGGGGGGTGACTAATGAAAAACTGTTTTTT.

This clonotype turned up a few times. V is TRBV5-4 and J is TRBJ2-5, with TRBD2 matching over 7 bases. The CDR3 is 13 amino acids. Germline V lookup: CDR1 SGHNT, CDR2 YYREEE (reference sequence). V was pared by 0 bases and J by 13 bases, with 9 bases of the junction left unmatched. The CDR3 region is CASSLETSIGRYF. The CDR3 nucleotides read TGTGCCAGCAGCTTGGAGACTAGCATAGGCCGGTACTTC.

This clonotype has only a few counts. The chain carries TRBV30 and TRBJ2-5; tentatively, D is TRBD1 or TRBD2 (5 bases each). CDR1 and CDR2 from the germline V gene are GTSNPN and SVGIG (reference sequence). Trimming cost V 3 bases and J 7 bases, with 15 bases left between them. The CDR3 extends over 13 amino acids. The CDR3 DNA sequence: TGTGCCTGGAGAGGGGACGCTTGGGCGACCCAGTACTTC. Translation: CAWRGDAWATQYF. The whole variable domain, filled in from reference TRBV30 and TRBJ2-5, reads SQTIHQWPATLVQPVGSPLSLECTVEGTSNPNLYWYRQAAGRGLQLLFYSVGIGQISSEVPQNLSASRPQDRQFILSSKKLLLSDSGFYLCAWRGDAWATQYFGPGTRLLVL.

The chain couples TRBV7-3 to TRBJ1-1, with D unclear. Germline V CDR1 and CDR2: SGHTA, FQGTGA. The V and J ends lost 5 bases and 3 bases respectively, with 10 bases between them. This CDR3 has 13 residues. The CDR3 DNA reads as TGTGCCAGCAGCCCACAGATGGACACTGAAGCTTTCTTT. Protein sequence: CASSPQMDTEAFF.

This clonotype was detected many times. The chain couples TRBV7-2 to TRBJ1-1; TRBD1 might be the D (6 bases). Germline loops: CDR1 SGHTA, CDR2 FQGNSA. The CDR3 is 13 residues long. V gave up 3 bases and J gave up 10 bases, with 15 bases separating them. The chain's CDR3 is CASSLRGAQVAFF. CDR3 DNA: TGTGCCAGCAGCTTGAGGGGGGCGCAGGTAGCTTTCTTT.

This clonotype was recorded a few times. The genes are TRBV6-6 and TRBJ1-2; D not resolved. The CDR3 runs to 8 residues. In germline, CDR1 is MNHNY, CDR2 SVGAGI (reference sequence). Trimming cost V 1 base and J 13 bases, with 1 base left between them. CDR3 nucleotides: TGTGCCAGCAGTTACTTCACCTTC. It encodes CASSYFTF.

This clonotype was detected ten times or more. CDR3: CSARDGGKSEQYV. The CDR3 bases are TGCAGTGCTAGAGACGGGGGGAAATCCGAGCAGTACGTC. This chain connects TRBV20-1 to TRBJ2-7; 7 bases fit TRBD2. V trimming: 0 bases; J trimming: 6 bases; junction bases outside the gene matches: 5. The CDR3 totals 13 residues. The germline gives CDR1 DFQATT, CDR2 SNEGSKA (reference sequence).

This clonotype was seen more than once but under ten times. The chain links TRBV9 to TRBJ1-2; possibly TRBD1 for D (6 bases). The CDR3 spans 14 residues. The germline V and J ends were trimmed by 4 bases and 4 bases, with 14 bases remaining between them. Germline CDR1 SGDLS, CDR2 YYNGEE. The CDR3 DNA sequence: TGTGCCAGCAGCAAACAGGGATCTAGCTATGGCTACACCTTC. Its protein product is CASSKQGSSYGYTF.

This chain uses TRBV5-1 with TRBJ2-5; 7 nucleotides line up with TRBD1. There are 14 residues in the CDR3. Losses at the gene ends were 3 bases for V and 2 bases for J; bases not matched to a gene: 4. The V gene's germline CDR1 is SGHRS and CDR2 YFSETQ. In DNA form, the CDR3 reads TGCGCCAGCAGCTCCGGGACAGCTCAAGAGACCCAGTACTTC. Its translation is CASSSGTAQETQYF.

In its sample, this clonotype was seen a few times. The rearrangement links TRBV7-2 to TRBJ2-5; the D gene is possibly TRBD2 (6 bases). The CDR3 contains 16 residues. V shed 5 bases and J shed 0 bases, with 16 bases lying between them. Germline-derived CDR1 and CDR2 are SGHTA and FQGNSA. CDR3 DNA sequence: TGTGCCAGCAGCCCGATGGACTATCTGTACCAAGAGACCCAGTACTTC. It encodes CASSPMDYLYQETQYF.

The chain couples TRBV6-5 to TRBJ2-2; D remains unclear. The CDR3 covers 15 residues. V was clipped by 6 bases and J by 6 bases, with 17 bases between them. Germline V gene lookup returns CDR1 MNHEY and CDR2 SVGAGI. As DNA, the CDR3 is TGTGCCAGCAGGAAGACCGCTGCCTGGGCCGGGGAGCTGTTTTTT. Protein sequence: CASRKTAAWAGELFF.